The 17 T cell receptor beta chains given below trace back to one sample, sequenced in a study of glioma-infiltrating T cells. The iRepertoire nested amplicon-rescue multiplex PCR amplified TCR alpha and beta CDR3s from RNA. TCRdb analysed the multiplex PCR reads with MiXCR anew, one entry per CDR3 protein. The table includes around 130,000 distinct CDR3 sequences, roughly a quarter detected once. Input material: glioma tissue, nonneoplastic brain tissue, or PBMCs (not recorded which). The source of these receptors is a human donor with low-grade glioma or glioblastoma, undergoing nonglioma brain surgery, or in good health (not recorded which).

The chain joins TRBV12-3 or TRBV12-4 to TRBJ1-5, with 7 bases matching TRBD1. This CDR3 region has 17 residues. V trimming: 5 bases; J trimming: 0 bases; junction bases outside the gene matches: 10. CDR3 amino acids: CASSLRQGRYSNQPQHF. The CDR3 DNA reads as TGTGCCAGCAGTCTGCGACAGGGCAGATATAGCAATCAGCCCCAGCATTTT.

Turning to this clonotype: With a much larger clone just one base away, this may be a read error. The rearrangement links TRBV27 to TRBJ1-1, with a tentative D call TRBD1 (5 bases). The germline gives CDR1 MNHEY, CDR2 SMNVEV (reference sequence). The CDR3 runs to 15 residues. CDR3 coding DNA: TGTGCCGGCAGTTCCCCGGGACGGATGAACACTGAAGCTTTCTTT. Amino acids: CAGSSPGRMNTEAFF.

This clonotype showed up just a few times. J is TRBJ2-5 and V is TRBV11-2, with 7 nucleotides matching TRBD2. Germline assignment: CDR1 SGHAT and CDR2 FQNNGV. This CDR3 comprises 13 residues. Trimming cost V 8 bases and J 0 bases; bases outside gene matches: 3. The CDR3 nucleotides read TGTGCCAGCTTAAGCGGGGACCAAGAGACCCAGTACTTC. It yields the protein CASLSGDQETQYF. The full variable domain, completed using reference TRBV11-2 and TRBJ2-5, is EAGVAQSPRYKIIEKRQSVAFWCNPISGHATLYWYQQILGQGPKLLIQFQNNGVVDDSQLPKDRFSAERLKGVDSTLKIQPAKLEDSAVYLCASLSGDQETQYFGPGTRLLVL.

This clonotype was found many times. The CDR3 sequence: CASSPRRNTEAFF. In DNA form, the CDR3 reads TGTGCCAGCAGCCCACGACGGAACACTGAAGCTTTCTTT. This chain joins TRBV27 and TRBJ1-1, with D unresolved. Germline loops: CDR1 MNHEY, CDR2 SMNVEV (reference sequence). The V gene lost 6 bases and the J gene lost 1 base, with 9 bases spanning the gap. This CDR3 region has 13 residues.

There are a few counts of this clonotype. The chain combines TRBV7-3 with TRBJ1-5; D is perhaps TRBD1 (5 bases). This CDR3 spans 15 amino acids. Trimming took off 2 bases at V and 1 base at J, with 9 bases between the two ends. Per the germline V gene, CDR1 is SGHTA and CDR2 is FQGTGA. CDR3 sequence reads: CASSLVGTSNQPQHF. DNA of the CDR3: TGTGCCAGCAGCTTAGTCGGGACCAGCAATCAGCCCCAGCATTTT.

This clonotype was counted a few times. CDR3 DNA sequence: TGTGCCAGCAGCTTAGCGGTGGGCATTCAGTACTTC. Translated: CASSLAVGIQYF. This rearrangement joins TRBV7-2 to TRBJ2-4; D not resolved. V was pared by 0 bases and J by 9 bases, with 6 bases between. This CDR3 is 12 amino acids long. Germline V lookup: CDR1 SGHTA, CDR2 FQGNSA.

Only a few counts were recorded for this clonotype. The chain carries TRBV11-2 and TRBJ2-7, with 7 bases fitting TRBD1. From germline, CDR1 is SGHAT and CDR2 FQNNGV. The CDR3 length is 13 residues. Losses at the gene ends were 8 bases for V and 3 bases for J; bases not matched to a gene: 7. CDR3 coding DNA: TGTGCCAGCGGTTGGGACAGCCACTACGAGCAGTACGTC. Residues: CASGWDSHYEQYV.

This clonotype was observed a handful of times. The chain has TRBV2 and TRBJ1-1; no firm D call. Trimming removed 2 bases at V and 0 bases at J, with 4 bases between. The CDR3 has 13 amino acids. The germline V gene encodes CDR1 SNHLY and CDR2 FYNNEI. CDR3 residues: CASSEPLNTEAFF. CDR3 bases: TGTGCCAGCAGTGAACCTCTGAACACTGAAGCTTTCTTT.

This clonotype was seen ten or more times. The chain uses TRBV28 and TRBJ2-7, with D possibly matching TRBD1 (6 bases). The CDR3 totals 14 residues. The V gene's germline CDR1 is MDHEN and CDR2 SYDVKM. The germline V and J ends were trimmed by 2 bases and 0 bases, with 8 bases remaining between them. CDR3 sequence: CASSLGGASYEQYV. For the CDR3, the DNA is TGTGCCAGCAGTTTAGGGGGCGCCTCCTACGAGCAGTACGTC.

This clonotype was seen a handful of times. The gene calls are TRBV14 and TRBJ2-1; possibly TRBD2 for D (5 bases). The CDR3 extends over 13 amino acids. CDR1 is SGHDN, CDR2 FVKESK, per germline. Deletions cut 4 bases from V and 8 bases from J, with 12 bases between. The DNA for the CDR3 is TGTGCCAGCAGCCGAACTTGGGGAGATGAGCAGTTCTTC. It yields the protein CASSRTWGDEQFF.

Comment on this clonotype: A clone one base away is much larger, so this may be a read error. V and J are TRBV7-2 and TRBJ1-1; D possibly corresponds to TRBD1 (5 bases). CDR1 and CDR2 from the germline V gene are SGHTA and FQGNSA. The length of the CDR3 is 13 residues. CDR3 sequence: CASGLEGYTEAFF. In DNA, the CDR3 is TGTGCCAGCGGCTTAGAGGGGTACACTGAAGCTTTCTTT.

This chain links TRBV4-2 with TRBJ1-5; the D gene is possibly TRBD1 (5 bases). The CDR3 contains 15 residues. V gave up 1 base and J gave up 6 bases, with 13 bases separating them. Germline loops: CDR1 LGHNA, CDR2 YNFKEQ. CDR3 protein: CASSQGGGVIQPQHF. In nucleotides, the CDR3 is TGTGCCAGCAGCCAAGGGGGCGGGGTTATTCAGCCCCAGCATTTT.

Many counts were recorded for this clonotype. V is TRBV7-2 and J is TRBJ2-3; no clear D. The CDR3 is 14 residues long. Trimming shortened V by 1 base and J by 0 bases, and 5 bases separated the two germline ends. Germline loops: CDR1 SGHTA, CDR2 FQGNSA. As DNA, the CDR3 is TGTGCCAGCAGCTTAGGTTTTAGCACAGATACGCAGTATTTT. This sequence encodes CASSLGFSTDTQYF.

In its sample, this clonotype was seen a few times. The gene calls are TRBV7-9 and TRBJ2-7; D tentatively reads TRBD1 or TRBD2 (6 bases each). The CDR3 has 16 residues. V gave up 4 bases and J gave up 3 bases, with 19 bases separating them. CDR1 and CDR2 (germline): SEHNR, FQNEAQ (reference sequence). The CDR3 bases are TGTGCCAGCAGCTCGTTTAGGGGGGCAACCTTCTACGAGCAGTACGTC. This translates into CASSSFRGATFYEQYV.

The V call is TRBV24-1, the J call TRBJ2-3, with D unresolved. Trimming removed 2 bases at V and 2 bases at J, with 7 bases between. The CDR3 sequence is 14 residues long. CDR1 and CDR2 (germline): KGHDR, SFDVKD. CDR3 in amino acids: CATSDSQITDTQYF. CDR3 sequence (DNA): TGTGCCACCAGTGATTCACAGATCACAGATACGCAGTATTTT.

Here the CDR3 DNA reads TGTGCCAGCAGAACCAAGGTCGGGGAGCTGTTTTTT. It codes for CASRTKVGELFF. V usage is TRBV12-3 or TRBV12-4 and J usage is TRBJ2-2; D is ambiguous. There are 12 residues in the CDR3. V was shortened by 6 bases and J by 7 bases, with 9 bases between the two germline ends.

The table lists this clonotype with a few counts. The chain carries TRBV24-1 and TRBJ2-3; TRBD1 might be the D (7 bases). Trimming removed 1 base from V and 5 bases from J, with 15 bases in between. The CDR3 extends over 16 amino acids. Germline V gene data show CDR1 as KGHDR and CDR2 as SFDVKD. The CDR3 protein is CATSDFAGGLLDTQYF. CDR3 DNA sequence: TGTGCCACCAGTGATTTTGCAGGGGGACTCCTAGATACGCAGTATTTT.